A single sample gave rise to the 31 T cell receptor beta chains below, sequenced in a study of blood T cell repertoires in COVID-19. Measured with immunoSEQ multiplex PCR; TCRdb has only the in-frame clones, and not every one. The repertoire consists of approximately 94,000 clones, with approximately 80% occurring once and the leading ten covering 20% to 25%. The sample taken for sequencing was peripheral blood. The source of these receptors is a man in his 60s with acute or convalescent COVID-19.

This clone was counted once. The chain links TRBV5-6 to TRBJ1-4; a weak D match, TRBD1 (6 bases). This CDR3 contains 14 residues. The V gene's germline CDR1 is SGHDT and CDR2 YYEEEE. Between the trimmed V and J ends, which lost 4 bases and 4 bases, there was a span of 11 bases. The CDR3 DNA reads TGTGCCAGCAGCCCCCAGGGGATTAATGAAAAACTGTTTTTT. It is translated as CASSPQGINEKLFF. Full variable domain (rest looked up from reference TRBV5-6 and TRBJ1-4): DAGVTQSPTHLIKTRGQQVTLRCSPKSGHDTVSWYQQALGQGPQFIFQYYEEEERQRGNFPDRFSGHQFPNYSSELNVNALLLGDSALYLCASSPQGINEKLFFGSGTQLSVL.

In nucleotides, the CDR3 is TGTGCCAGCAGTTACTCGTGGTCACAACCCTATGGCTACACCTTC. This translates into CASSYSWSQPYGYTF. V and J are TRBV6-5 and TRBJ1-2; no firm D call. Per the germline V gene, CDR1 is MNHEY and CDR2 is SVGAGI. This CDR3 region has 15 residues. Trimming cost V 0 bases and J 4 bases, with 12 bases left between them.

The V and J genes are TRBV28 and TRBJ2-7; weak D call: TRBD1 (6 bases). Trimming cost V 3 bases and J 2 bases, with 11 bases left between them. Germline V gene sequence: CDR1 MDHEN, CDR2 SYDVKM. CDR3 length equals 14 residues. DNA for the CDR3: TGTGCCAGCAGTTTTCTTTCAGGGGCCTACGAGCAGTACTTC. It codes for CASSFLSGAYEQYF.

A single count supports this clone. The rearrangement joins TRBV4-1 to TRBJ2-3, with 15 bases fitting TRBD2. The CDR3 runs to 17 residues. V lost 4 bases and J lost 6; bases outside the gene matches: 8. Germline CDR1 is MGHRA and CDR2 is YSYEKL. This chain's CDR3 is CASSPGLAGGQGDTQYF. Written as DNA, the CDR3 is TGCGCCAGCAGCCCGGGACTAGCGGGGGGCCAGGGGGATACGCAGTATTTT.

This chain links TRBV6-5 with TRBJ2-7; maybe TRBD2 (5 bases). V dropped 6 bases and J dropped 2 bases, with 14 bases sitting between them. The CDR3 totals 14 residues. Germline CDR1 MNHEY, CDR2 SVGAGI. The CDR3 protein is CASRATLGAYEQYF. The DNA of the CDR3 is TGTGCCAGCAGGGCGACTCTCGGGGCCTACGAGCAGTACTTC.

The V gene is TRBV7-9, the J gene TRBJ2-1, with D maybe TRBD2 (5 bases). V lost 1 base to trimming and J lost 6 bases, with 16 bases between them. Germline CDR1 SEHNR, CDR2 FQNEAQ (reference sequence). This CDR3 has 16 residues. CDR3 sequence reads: CASSLGSGVGSNEQFF. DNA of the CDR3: TGTGCCAGCAGCTTAGGGTCCGGAGTTGGGAGCAATGAGCAGTTCTTC. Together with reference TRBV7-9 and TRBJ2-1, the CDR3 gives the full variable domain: DTGVSQNPRHKITKRGQNVTFRCDPISEHNRLYWYRQTLGQGPEFLTYFQNEAQLEKSRLLSDRFSAERPKGSFSTLEIQRTEQGDSAMYLCASSLGSGVGSNEQFFGPGTRLTVL.

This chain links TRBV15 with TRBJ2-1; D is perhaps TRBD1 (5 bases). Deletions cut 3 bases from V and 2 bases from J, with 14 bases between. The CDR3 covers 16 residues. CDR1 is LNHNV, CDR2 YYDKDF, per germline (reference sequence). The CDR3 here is CATSSPTDRTYNEQFF. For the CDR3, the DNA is TGTGCCACCAGCAGCCCCACCGACAGAACCTACAATGAGCAGTTCTTC.

The CDR3 DNA follows: TGTGCCAGCAGCTCAGACAGGGGCGGTTCACCCCTCCACTTT. Protein product: CASSSDRGGSPLHF. The gene calls are TRBV7-9 and TRBJ1-6; 8 positions agree with TRBD1. Trimming at V came to 4 bases and at J to 9 bases, leaving 5 bases not matched to a gene. The CDR3 loop spans 14 amino acids. CDR1 and CDR2 from the germline V gene are SEHNR and FQNEAQ (reference sequence).

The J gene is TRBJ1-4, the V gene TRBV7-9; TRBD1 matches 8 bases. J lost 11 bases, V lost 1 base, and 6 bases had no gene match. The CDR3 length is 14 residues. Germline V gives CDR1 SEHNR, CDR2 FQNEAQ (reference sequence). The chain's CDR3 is CASSLDTTGGKLFF. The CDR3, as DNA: TGTGCCAGCAGCTTAGACACTACAGGGGGGAAACTGTTTTTT.

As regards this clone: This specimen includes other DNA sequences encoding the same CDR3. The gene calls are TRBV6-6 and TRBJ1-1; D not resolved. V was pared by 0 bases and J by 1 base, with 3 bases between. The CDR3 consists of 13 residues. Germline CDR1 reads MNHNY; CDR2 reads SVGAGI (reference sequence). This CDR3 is CASSYSQNTEAFF. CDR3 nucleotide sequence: TGTGCCAGCAGTTACTCCCAGAACACTGAAGCTTTCTTT.

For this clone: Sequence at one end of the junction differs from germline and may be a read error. CDR3 protein: CASSDTALGGRWIW. The CDR3, as DNA: TGTGCCAGCAGTGACACCGCCCTCGGAGGCCGGTGGATTTGG. V usage is TRBV6-4 and J usage is TRBJ1-1; D gene uncertain. CDR3 length equals 14 residues. The germline V gene encodes CDR1 MRHNA and CDR2 SNTAGT.

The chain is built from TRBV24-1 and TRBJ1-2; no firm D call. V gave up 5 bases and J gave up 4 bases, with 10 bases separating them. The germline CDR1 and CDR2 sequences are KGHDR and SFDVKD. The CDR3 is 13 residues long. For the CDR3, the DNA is TGTGCCACCAGTGCGGGGTGGGGCTATGGCTACACCTTC. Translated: CATSAGWGYGYTF.

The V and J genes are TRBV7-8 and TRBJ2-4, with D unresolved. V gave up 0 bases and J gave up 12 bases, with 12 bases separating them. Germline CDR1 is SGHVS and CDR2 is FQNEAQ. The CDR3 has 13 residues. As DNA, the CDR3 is TGTGCCAGCAGCTTAGCGAGCGATAAAACTCAGTACTTC. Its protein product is CASSLASDKTQYF.

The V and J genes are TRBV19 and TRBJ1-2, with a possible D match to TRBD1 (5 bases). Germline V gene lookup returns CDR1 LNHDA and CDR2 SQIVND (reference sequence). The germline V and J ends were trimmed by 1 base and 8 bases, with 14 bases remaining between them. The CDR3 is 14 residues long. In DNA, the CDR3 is TGTGCCAGTAGTATAGGCAGGGTAGGTGCCGGCTACACCTTC. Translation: CASSIGRVGAGYTF.

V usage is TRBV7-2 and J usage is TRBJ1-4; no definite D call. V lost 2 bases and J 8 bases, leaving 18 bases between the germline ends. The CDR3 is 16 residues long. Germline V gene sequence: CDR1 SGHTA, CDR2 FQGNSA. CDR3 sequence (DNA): TGTGCCAGCAGCTTATCACAGTTCCATCAGGAAGAAAAACTGTTTTTT. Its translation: CASSLSQFHQEEKLFF. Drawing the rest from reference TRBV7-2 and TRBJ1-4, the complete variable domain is GAGVSQSPSNKVTEKGKDVELRCDPISGHTALYWYRQSLGQGLEFLIYFQGNSAPDKSGLPSDRFSAERTGGSVSTLTIQRTQQEDSAVYLCASSLSQFHQEEKLFFGSGTQLSVL.

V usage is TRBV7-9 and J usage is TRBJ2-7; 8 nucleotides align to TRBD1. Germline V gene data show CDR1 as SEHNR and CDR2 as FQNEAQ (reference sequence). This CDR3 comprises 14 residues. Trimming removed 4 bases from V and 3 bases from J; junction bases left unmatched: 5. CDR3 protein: CASSSPGTGYEQYV. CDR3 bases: TGTGCCAGCAGCTCGCCGGGGACAGGCTACGAGCAGTACGTC.

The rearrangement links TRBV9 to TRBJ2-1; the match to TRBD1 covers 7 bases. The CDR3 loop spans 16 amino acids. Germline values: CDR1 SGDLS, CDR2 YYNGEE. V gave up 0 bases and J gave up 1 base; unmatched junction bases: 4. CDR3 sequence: CASSVVRTGSYNEQFF. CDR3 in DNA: TGTGCCAGCAGCGTAGTTCGGACAGGTTCCTACAATGAGCAGTTCTTC. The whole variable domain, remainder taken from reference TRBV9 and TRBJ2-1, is DSGVTQTPKHLITATGQRVTLRCSPRSGDLSVYWYQQSLDQGLQFLIQYYNGEERAKGNILERFSAQQFPDLHSELNLSSLELGDSALYFCASSVVRTGSYNEQFFGPGTRLTVL.

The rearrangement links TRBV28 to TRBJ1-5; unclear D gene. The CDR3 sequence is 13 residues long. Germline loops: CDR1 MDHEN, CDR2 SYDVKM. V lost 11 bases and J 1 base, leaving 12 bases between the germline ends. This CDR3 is CASCGGSNQPQHF. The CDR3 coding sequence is TGTGCCTCCTGTGGCGGGAGCAATCAGCCCCAGCATTTT.

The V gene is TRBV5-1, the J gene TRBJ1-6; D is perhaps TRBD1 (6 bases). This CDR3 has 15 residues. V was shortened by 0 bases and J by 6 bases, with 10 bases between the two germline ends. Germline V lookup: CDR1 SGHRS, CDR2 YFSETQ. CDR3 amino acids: CASSLEGQPNSPLHF. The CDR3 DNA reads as TGCGCCAGCAGCTTGGAAGGACAGCCTAATTCACCCCTCCACTTT.

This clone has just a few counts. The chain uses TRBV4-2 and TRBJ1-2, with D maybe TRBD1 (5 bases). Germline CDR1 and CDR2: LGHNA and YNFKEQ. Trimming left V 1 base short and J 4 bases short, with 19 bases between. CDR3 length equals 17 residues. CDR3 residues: CASSQVQGSGSSYGYTF. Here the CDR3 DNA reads TGTGCCAGCAGCCAAGTCCAGGGAAGTGGTTCTAGCTATGGCTACACCTTC.

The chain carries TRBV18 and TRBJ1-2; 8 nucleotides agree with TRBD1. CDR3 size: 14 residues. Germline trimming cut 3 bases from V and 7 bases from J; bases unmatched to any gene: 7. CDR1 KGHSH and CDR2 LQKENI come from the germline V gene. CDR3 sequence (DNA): TGTGCCAGCTCACCGGACAGGGTATATAGTGGCTACACCTTC. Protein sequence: CASSPDRVYSGYTF.

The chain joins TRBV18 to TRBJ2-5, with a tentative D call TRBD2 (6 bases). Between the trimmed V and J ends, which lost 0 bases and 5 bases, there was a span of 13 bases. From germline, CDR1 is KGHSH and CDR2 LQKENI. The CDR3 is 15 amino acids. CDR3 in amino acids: CASSPPFGGGETQYF. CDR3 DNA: TGTGCCAGCTCACCACCATTTGGAGGAGGGGAGACCCAGTACTTC.

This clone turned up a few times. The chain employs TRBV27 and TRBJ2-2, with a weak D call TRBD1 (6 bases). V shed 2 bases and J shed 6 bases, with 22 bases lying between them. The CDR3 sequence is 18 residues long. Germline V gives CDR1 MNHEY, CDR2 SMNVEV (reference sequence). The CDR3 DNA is TGTGCCAGCAGTTTAACCCTCCTTTATACAGGGAGTGCCGGGGAGCTGTTTTTT. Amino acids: CASSLTLLYTGSAGELFF.

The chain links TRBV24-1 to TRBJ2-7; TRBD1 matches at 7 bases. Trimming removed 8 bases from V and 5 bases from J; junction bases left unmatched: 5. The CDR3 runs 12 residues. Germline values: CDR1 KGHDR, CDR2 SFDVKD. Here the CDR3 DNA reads TGTGCCACCAAAGACAGGGCCCACGAGCAGTACGTC. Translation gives CATKDRAHEQYV.

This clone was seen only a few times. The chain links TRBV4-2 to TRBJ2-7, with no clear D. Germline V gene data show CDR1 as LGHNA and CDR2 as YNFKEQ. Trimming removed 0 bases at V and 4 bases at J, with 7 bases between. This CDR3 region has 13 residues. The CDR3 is CASSQDPLYEQYF. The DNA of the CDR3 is TGTGCCAGCAGCCAAGACCCTTTGTACGAGCAGTACTTC.

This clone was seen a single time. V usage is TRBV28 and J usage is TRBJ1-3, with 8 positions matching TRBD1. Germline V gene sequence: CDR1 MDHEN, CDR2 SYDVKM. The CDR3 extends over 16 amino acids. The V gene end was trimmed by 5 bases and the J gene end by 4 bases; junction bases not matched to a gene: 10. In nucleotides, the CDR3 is TGTGCCAGCAGTCCCGGACAGGGCTTGAGGGGAAACACCATATATTTT. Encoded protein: CASSPGQGLRGNTIYF.

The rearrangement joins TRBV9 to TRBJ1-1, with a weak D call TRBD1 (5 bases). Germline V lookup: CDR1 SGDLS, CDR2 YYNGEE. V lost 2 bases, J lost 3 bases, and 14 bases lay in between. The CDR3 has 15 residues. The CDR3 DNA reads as TGTGCCAGCAGCGTTGGGGCTGAGGAGTACACTGAAGCTTTCTTT. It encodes CASSVGAEEYTEAFF.

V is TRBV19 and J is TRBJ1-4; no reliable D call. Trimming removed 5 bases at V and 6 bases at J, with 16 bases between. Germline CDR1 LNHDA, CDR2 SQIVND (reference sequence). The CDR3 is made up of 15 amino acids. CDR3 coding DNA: TGTGCCAGTAGTTCTCGTGTCCCGAGGGATGAAAAACTGTTTTTT. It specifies CASSSRVPRDEKLFF.

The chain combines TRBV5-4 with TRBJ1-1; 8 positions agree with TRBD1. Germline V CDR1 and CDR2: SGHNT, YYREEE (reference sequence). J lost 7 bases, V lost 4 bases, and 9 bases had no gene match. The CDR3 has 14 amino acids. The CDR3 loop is CASSAPTGAREAFF. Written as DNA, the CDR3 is TGTGCCAGCAGCGCCCCGACAGGGGCCCGTGAAGCTTTCTTT.

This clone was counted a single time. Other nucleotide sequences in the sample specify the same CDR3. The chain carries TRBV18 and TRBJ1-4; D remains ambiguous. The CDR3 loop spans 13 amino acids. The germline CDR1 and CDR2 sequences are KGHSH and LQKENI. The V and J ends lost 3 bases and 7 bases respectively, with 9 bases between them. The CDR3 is CASSPARGEKLFF. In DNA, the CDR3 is TGTGCCAGCTCACCCGCCCGGGGTGAAAAACTGTTTTTT.

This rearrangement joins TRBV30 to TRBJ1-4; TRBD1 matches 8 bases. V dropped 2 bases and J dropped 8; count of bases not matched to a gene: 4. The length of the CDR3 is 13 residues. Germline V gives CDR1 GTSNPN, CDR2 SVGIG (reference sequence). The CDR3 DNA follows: TGTGCCTGGAGTCCGAACAGGGGGGAAAAACTGTTTTTT. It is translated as CAWSPNRGEKLFF.